This T cell receptor (beta chain) is from a study of cytomegalovirus exposure and HLA in healthy donors. On the study more broadly: Earlier, 95 million to 120 million unique TCR beta sequences were recovered from about 170 million T cells by an analysis.

Germline CDR1 is SGHRS and CDR2 is YFSETQ. V was clipped by 0 bases and J by 6 bases; unmatched bases: 13. This CDR3 spans 19 amino acids. The study ran its PCR with 60 Vbeta and 13 Jbeta primers. The method was immunoSEQ multiplex PCR; TCRdb's version includes in-frame clones alone and lacks a portion of them. The table includes about 110,000 clones, approximately 80% detected once. The specimen was PBMCs. The chain joins TRBV5-1 to TRBJ2-3, with 13 bases that match TRBD2. This clonotype was sampled from a man in his fifties in good health and CMV-seronegative. As DNA, the CDR3 is TGCGCCAGCAGCTTGGGTACTAGCGGGGGGGGACTACGTCACGATACGCAGTATTTT. Protein: CASSLGTSGGGLRHDTQYF.